Listed below are T cell receptor beta chains from one sample, sequenced in a study of blood T cell repertoires in COVID-19. The assay was immunoSEQ multiplex PCR, and TCRdb's table has in-frame clones only and misses some. The table has 410,000 or so clones, over 75% seen once. The sequencing input was peripheral blood. The origin of the receptors is a woman aged 40 to 49 with COVID-19, enrolled during active disease. The CDR3 runs from the conserved cysteine through the conserved F or W. A D gene is named only where the DNA matches it firmly. A row's size may be missing; if present it is once, few, many or a size class.

j_call	clone_size	v_call	d_call	cdr3_nt	cdr3_aa
TRBJ2-5	.	TRBV18	.	TGTGCCAGCTCACCCTCCTTGGGGGGAGAGACCCAGTACTTC	CASSPSLGGETQYF
TRBJ2-2	.	TRBV19	TRBD2	TGTGCCAGTAGCTTCGGGGGGTTACCGAACACCGGGGAGCTGTTTTTT	CASSFGGLPNTGELFF
TRBJ2-5	.	TRBV7-2	.	TGTGCCAGCAGCCCAGGACTGGCGGAGACCCAGTACTTC	CASSPGLAETQYF
TRBJ1-6	.	TRBV2	.	TGTGCCAGGGGCCCCAATTCACCCCTCCACTTT	CARGPNSPLHF
TRBJ1-1	.	TRBV5-6	.	TGTGCCAGCAGCTTGGTGGAGACTGAAAACACTGAAGCTTTCTTT	CASSLVETENTEAFF
TRBJ1-2	.	TRBV2	.	TGTGCCAGCTCTCAAGAGGACTATGGCTACACCTTC	CASSQEDYGYTF
TRBJ1-1	.	TRBV27	TRBD1	TGTGCCAGCAGTTTCCAGGACAGGACTGAAGCTTTCTTT	CASSFQDRTEAFF
TRBJ1-5	.	TRBV5-6	TRBD1	TGTGCCAGCAGCTTATACAGGGGGGGGGACAATCAGCCCCAGCATTTT	CASSLYRGGDNQPQHF
TRBJ1-4	.	TRBV6-5	.	TGTGCCAGCATGCGCCCCGGGAGAGGAGGAAAACTGTTTTTT	CASMRPGRGGKLFF
TRBJ1-1	.	TRBV6-5	TRBD1	TGTGCCAGCACCGAGACAGGGGTCGGGACTGAAGCTTTCTTT	CASTETGVGTEAFF
TRBJ2-7	once	TRBV5-5	.	TGTGCCAGCAGCTTGGGCAGATACGAGCAGTACTTC	CASSLGRYEQYF
TRBJ1-5	.	TRBV19	.	TGTGCCAGTAGTATTGGAGGACAGTTCAATCAGCCCCAGCATTTT	CASSIGGQFNQPQHF
TRBJ2-3	.	TRBV7-3	TRBD2	TGTGCCAGCAGTTTTTCGGCGGGGGGGCGCACAGATACGCAGTATTTT	CASSFSAGGRTDTQYF
TRBJ1-4	.	TRBV11-2	.	TGTGCCAGCAGCCCCATCCGACAAAATGAAAAACTGTTTTTT	CASSPIRQNEKLFF
TRBJ1-2	.	TRBV7-2	TRBD1	TGTGCCAGCAGCTTGGGACAGGGGGCGCTAGCGAGCTACACCTTC	CASSLGQGALASYTF
TRBJ1-5	.	TRBV18	.	TGTGCCAGCTCACCGAAGGGACACCCGACCGGCTATAGCAATCAGCCCCAGCATTTT	CASSPKGHPTGYSNQPQHF
TRBJ2-2	once	TRBV2	.	TGTGCCAGCAGTGAGCGTATCAATACCGGGGAGCTGTTTTTT	CASSERINTGELFF
TRBJ2-7	.	TRBV28	TRBD2	TGTGCCAGCAGTTTATCGGTTCTAGCGGGATTGTACTTC	CASSLSVLAGLYF
TRBJ1-4	.	TRBV2	.	TGTGCCAGCAGTGTAGAGGGCCTTAATGAAAAACTGTTTTTT	CASSVEGLNEKLFF
TRBJ2-1	once	TRBV5-4	.	TGTGCCAGCAGCCAAAAACCCGAGCCTGACAATGAGCAGTTCTTC	CASSQKPEPDNEQFF
TRBJ2-5	.	TRBV7-2	.	TGTGCCACTAGGGAGGTAGGGCTAAGAGAGACCCAGTACTTC	CATREVGLRETQYF
TRBJ2-7	.	TRBV6-6	TRBD2	TGTGCCAGCAGTCGGATAGCGGGAGGGCCCCTCGAGCAGTACTTC	CASSRIAGGPLEQYF
TRBJ1-2	.	TRBV7-2	.	TGTGCCAGCAGCCTGGGTATTTGGAGCTATGGCTACACCTTC	CASSLGIWSYGYTF
TRBJ1-4	.	TRBV7-8	.	TGTGCCAGCAGCTTACGGGGGGCGCGTGAAATTACTAATGAAAAACTGTTTTTT	CASSLRGAREITNEKLFF
TRBJ2-7	.	TRBV9	.	TGTGCCAGCAGCGTAGGGACTTTCGGCGAGCAGTACTTC	CASSVGTFGEQYF
TRBJ1-2	few	TRBV14	.	TGTGCCAGCAGCCAATTGGGCTTAGTGGGCTACACCTTC	CASSQLGLVGYTF